This T cell receptor beta chain was retrieved from a study of cytomegalovirus exposure and HLA in healthy donors (dated by TCRdb to between 2016 and 2019). Turning to the overall study: In an earlier analysis of under 750 of the donors, approximately 300 Gb of sequence data and some 100 million unique TCR beta sequences from roughly 180 million T cells were reported. Donor age, sex, ethnicity and CMV serostatus were compiled alongside the repertoire data. An earlier analysis of roughly 600 of the donors used high-throughput TCR beta sequencing to judge whether each TCR beta V gene segment behaved as functional or pseudogenic. Of the approximately 400 genotyped donors, less than 90% were placed in the genetic ancestry cluster associated with self-reported Caucasian donors. Rather than using new phenotypic data, the later analysis identified candidate immune exposures from TCR beta sequences and from how often those sequences occurred across donors. In addition to the first cohort of roughly 670 subjects, a separate validation cohort of 120 different subjects was used. Every repertoire in the discovery cohort had been generated on one and the same sequencing platform. A later genetic analysis took genome-wide SNP genotypes for about three fifths of the roughly 670 donors and used that subset as a discovery cohort. Class I and class II HLA loci were covered by the typing at four-digit resolution. An early release that covered about 600 HLA-typed donors contained about 300 gigabases of sequencing data and around 85 million unique TCR sequences. The study used immunosequencing to profile the T cell repertoires of 666 subjects and linked those repertoires to cytomegalovirus serostatus. The study aimed to test whether signatures of past pathogen exposure could be identified by cataloging public T cell receptors. To predict cytomegalovirus infection status, the study combined high-throughput TCR immunosequencing, statistical association of individual TCRs with disease status, and machine learning. A later analysis re-analyzed previously published TCR beta repertoires from 666 donors and added high-resolution HLA genotyping to study TCR occurrence patterns. Among 300 to 500 genotyped donors of the cohort, an average of approximately 220,000 unique TCR beta nucleotide sequences was sequenced per donor, of which approximately 18% were non-productive. Typing coverage differed by locus: A, B, C, DRB1 and DQB1 were typed in roughly 620-630 donors, DQA1 in approximately 520, DPA1 in 600 to 610, and DPB1 in about 450. Roughly 5 DR-DQ haplotypes were handled as single units for association and clustering, since linkage in the cohort was strong. The paper's findings and limits, for the study overall: Compared with equally common non-associated chains, HLA-associated TCR beta chains in a later analysis were more clonally expanded and had lower generation probabilities. A later analysis found that most CMV-associated TCR beta chains appeared HLA-restricted, with HLA associations seemingly driven largely by CMV exposure. In this cohort, only TCR beta chains were sequenced, and detectable features were limited by the absence of alpha or paired-chain data. In a later genetic analysis, fewer N-insertions in productive TCRs were reported among donors in an Asian-associated ancestry cluster than the roughly 700-donor mean. A later analysis found that TCR association rates varied across HLA loci, with DRB1 alleles showing the most associated TCRs and HLA-C alleles the fewest. In the study, 150 to 200 TCR beta chains were listed as associated with cytomegalovirus. In an earlier analysis of about 600 of the donors, most TCR beta V segments appeared in productive rearrangements about 90% or about 30% of the time, broadly matching IMGT annotations. A cluster of highly shared sequence variants was judged likely to represent a technical artifact of the sequencing pipeline. Correlated functional status among segregating V segments might reflect linkage disequilibrium, but an unknown experimental factor could not be ruled out. The earlier analysis of approximately 590 of the donors excluded about 16 rarely observed V segments, including chromosome 9 orphons, because counts were too low. A further reported finding was that TCR beta sequences accurately predicted the HLA-A and HLA-B alleles for most subjects in the first cohort. Several of the top co-occurrence clusters appeared to be linked to parvovirus B19, influenza, CMV and Epstein-Barr virus, according to a later analysis. A few of the identified cytomegalovirus-associated TCR beta chains were confirmed in vitro to be specific for cytomegalovirus antigens. When HLA alleles, especially DR and DQ, strongly co-occurred, attributing TCR associations to individual alleles was difficult. It was suggested by the authors that the approach could potentially be generalized to other disease states and immunological phenotypes. Because HLA typing was unavailable for some donors at each locus, only the typed subset was used in association tests. The 87-base-pair reads could not distinguish some IMGT-functional V segments, including TRBV6-2 and TRBV6-3, so those segments were excluded. A later genetic analysis associated a missense DCLRE1C variant with V-gene and J-gene trimming of TCR beta chains, and an independent cohort replicated the association. Most TCR sequences were seen in very few donors, while some public TCRs were found in many individuals. A later analysis associated 15,000 or so TCR beta sequences with specific HLA alleles at a false discovery rate of 0.05. The presence/absence analyses assumed that sequencing depth was roughly uniform across donors, and that assumption may not be true. For the cohort, immune exposure information was limited to CMV serostatus. In both the original and validation cohorts, the classifier was reported to diagnose cytomegalovirus status with high specificity and sensitivity.

Of note for this clone: Its antigen is currently not known. The input lacks base qualities; no much larger clone sits a single base away.

The junction shows trimming of 4 bases on V and 0 bases on J, and the gene matches do not reach 9 bases of it. CDR1 and CDR2 were assigned from the germline V gene as SGHRS and YFSETQ. The CDR3 starts with the cysteine, ends with the phenylalanine, and has 17 residues. CDR3 DNA only is kept here, 51 bases in frame from base 1. The library was obtained by the immunoSEQ multiplex PCR assay. For the multiplex PCR, a mixture combining 60 forward primers for TCR Vbeta segments and 13 reverse primers for TCR Jbeta segments was used. Amplification of the CDR3 region of rearranged TCR beta genes was performed with a multiplex PCR assay on genomic DNA. On the Illumina HiSeq System, the amplified TCR beta libraries were sequenced as 87-base-pair reads. Regarding the original processing steps: Across the roughly 670 repertoires, a later analysis counted about 81 million unique TCR beta chains, roughly 11 million of which were shared by at least two donors. A nearest-neighbor algorithm error-corrected the raw reads and collapsed the reads into unique sequences, merging closely related sequences to remove PCR and sequencing errors. CDR3 sequences were aligned to IMGT reference sequences to assign V, D and J gene segments. For a sequence to be retained, a match of at least six nucleotides to both a V gene segment and a J gene segment was required. A rearrangement was called productive if the CDR3 had no stop codons and remained in frame with V and J, and every other rearrangement was called non-productive. CDR3 was defined by IMGT convention, running from the second conserved V-encoded cysteine to the conserved J-encoded phenylalanine. The earlier analysis of 550 to 650 of the donors excluded any sequence lacking an unambiguous match to a single V gene segment. An earlier analysis of several hundred of the donors classified V segments as functional when productive rearrangements were above 56.7% and as segregating when the standard deviation between donors was above 5%. A statistical classification framework was developed to diagnose cytomegalovirus status using the catalog of TCR beta chain sequences. In a later analysis, V and J genes were assigned by comparing TCR nucleotide sequences against IMGT/GENE-DB human TR gene sequences. Using the TCRdist pipeline, a later analysis assigned CDR3 sequences along with most-parsimonious VDJ recombination scenarios. In a later analysis, every TCR beta chain was defined by the combination of its CDR3 amino acid sequence and its V-gene family, and reads without a unique V-gene family were dropped. As a way to deal with suspected cross-contamination and a sequencing artifact, a later analysis dropped 640 or so nucleotide sequences that were highly shared and had low generation probability. In a later analysis, a clonal expansion index was calculated for each public chain from normalized within-repertoire ranks of inferred template counts. Generation probabilities in a later analysis came from a VDJ recombination model fitted to out-of-frame rearrangements, and those results were checked against IGoR. In a later analysis, TCR-TCR, TCR-HLA and TCR-CMV co-occurrence was scored with hypergeometric tests, and a repertoire-size bias correction was applied to TCR pairs. To estimate false discovery rates, a later analysis permuted the HLA or CMV assignments 20 times. In a later analysis, co-occurring TCRs were grouped with DBSCAN, and TCRdist sequence similarity was added when clustering was performed within HLA-allele-positive subsets. Repertoires with fewer than 30,000 or more than 120,000 public chains, plus five repertoires with anomalous nucleotide sharing, were excluded from co-occurrence clustering. TCRdb stores this immuneACCESS table with in-frame sequences only. Part of the clones is absent; in the studies checked, under half of the shortfall reflects unresolved V genes, and no reason is known for the rest. The V and J calls and clone size come from that table; D and trimming were worked out from the DNA. This sample holds about 83,000 clones; roughly 79% were observed only once. The ten most abundant clones make up approximately 1.9% of the sample.

In total, around 600 healthy bone marrow donors made up the cohort. All cohort members were sampled while nominally healthy, although unrecorded immune exposures were likely present. The donor tested CMV seronegative, placing the donor among the approximately 360 seronegative members of the cohort. A peripheral blood sample was collected from each donor, and TCR beta sequencing was performed on peripheral blood mononuclear cells. The Qiagen DNeasy Blood Extraction Kit was used to extract genomic DNA from the blood cell samples. The sequenced sample consisted of PBMCs. The TCR comes from a woman younger than 45 in good health and CMV-seronegative. The sequence joins TRBV5-1 to TRBJ2-1; 8 bases in between match TRBD2. The CDR3 amino acid sequence is: CASSLFSGTYSYNEQFF. In nucleotide form, the sequence is TGCGCCAGCAGCCTCTTTAGCGGGACCTACTCCTACAATGAGCAGTTCTTC.